This is a list of T cell receptor beta chains from one sample in a study of T cell changes during pregnancy in multiple sclerosis. This table comes from immunoSEQ multiplex PCR, and its TCRdb copy is limited to in-frame clones, with some not included. The sample contains 40,000 or so clones, roughly 87% of which appear only once. The starting material was CD8+ T cells from peripheral blood mononuclear cells, obtained in the first trimester of pregnancy. The receptors stem from a female donor with multiple sclerosis, enrolled in a pregnancy study. Both conserved end residues are part of each CDR3. The order of the fields is D gene, V gene, J gene, clone size, CDR3 protein, CDR3 DNA. The D gene is left open where the match is weak. Clone size, where shown, is once, few, many, or a class for clones that have expanded.

d_gene: TRBD1; v_gene: TRBV7-9; j_gene: TRBJ2-2; abundance: .; CDR3aa: CASSDRDREYTGELFF; CDR3nt: TGTGCCAGCAGCGACCGGGACAGGGAGTATACCGGGGAGCTGTTTTTT
d_gene: TRBD2; v_gene: TRBV11-2; j_gene: TRBJ2-1; abundance: .; CDR3aa: CASSPLAGLYNEQFF; CDR3nt: TGTGCCAGCAGCCCCCTAGCGGGGCTTTACAATGAGCAGTTCTTC
d_gene: TRBD1; v_gene: TRBV6-5; j_gene: TRBJ2-3; abundance: once; CDR3aa: CASSQRQGGTDTQYF; CDR3nt: TGTGCCAGCAGTCAACGACAGGGAGGCACAGATACGCAGTATTTT
d_gene: .; v_gene: TRBV5-1; j_gene: TRBJ2-5; abundance: .; CDR3aa: CASSSRGQERYQETQYF; CDR3nt: TGCGCCAGCAGCTCCCGGGGTCAGGAGCGGTACCAAGAGACCCAGTACTTC
d_gene: .; v_gene: TRBV5-4; j_gene: TRBJ1-1; abundance: .; CDR3aa: CASSFGRAGLNTEAFF; CDR3nt: TGTGCCAGCAGCTTTGGTAGAGCCGGGTTGAACACTGAAGCTTTCTTT
d_gene: .; v_gene: TRBV9; j_gene: TRBJ1-2; abundance: .; CDR3aa: CASRSDYGYTF; CDR3nt: TGTGCCAGCAGGAGCGACTATGGCTACACCTTC
d_gene: TRBD2; v_gene: TRBV10-3; j_gene: TRBJ2-3; abundance: once; CDR3aa: CAISPTSGRASDTQYF; CDR3nt: TGTGCCATCAGTCCAACTAGCGGGAGGGCGTCAGATACGCAGTATTTT
d_gene: TRBD1; v_gene: TRBV6-5; j_gene: TRBJ1-1; abundance: .; CDR3aa: CASSRTGGNTEAFF; CDR3nt: TGTGCCAGCAGTAGGACAGGCGGCAACACTGAAGCTTTCTTT
d_gene: TRBD1; v_gene: TRBV11-3; j_gene: TRBJ2-7; abundance: .; CDR3aa: CASSPPGTGSYEQYF; CDR3nt: TGTGCCAGCAGCCCTCCCGGGACAGGGTCCTACGAGCAGTACTTC
d_gene: .; v_gene: TRBV6-6; j_gene: TRBJ2-7; abundance: .; CDR3aa: CASSYWGPPRYEQYF; CDR3nt: TGTGCCAGCAGTTACTGGGGGCCCCCGAGATACGAGCAGTACTTC
d_gene: .; v_gene: TRBV9; j_gene: TRBJ2-2; abundance: .; CDR3aa: CASSGSPGMDTGELFF; CDR3nt: TGTGCCAGCAGCGGTTCACCGGGGATGGACACCGGGGAGCTGTTTTTT
d_gene: TRBD2; v_gene: TRBV7-3; j_gene: TRBJ2-1; abundance: once; CDR3aa: CASSPGGSSYNEQFF; CDR3nt: TGTGCCAGCAGCCCGGGGGGGAGCTCCTACAATGAGCAGTTCTTC
d_gene: TRBD2; v_gene: TRBV7-9; j_gene: TRBJ2-3; abundance: .; CDR3aa: CASSSVAGGSTDTQYF; CDR3nt: TGTGCCAGCAGCTCCGTAGCGGGAGGGAGCACAGATACGCAGTATTTT
d_gene: .; v_gene: TRBV6-1; j_gene: TRBJ2-7; abundance: .; CDR3aa: CASNTYEQYF; CDR3nt: TGTGCCAGCAATACATACGAGCAGTACTTC
d_gene: TRBD2; v_gene: TRBV5-4; j_gene: TRBJ2-3; abundance: .; CDR3aa: CASSSPAGGRGSTDTQYF; CDR3nt: TGTGCCAGCAGCTCGCCAGCGGGAGGTCGTGGAAGCACAGATACGCAGTATTTT
d_gene: .; v_gene: TRBV11-3; j_gene: TRBJ2-7; abundance: .; CDR3aa: CASSKQGTHEQYF; CDR3nt: TGTGCCAGCAGCAAACAGGGTACCCACGAGCAGTACTTC
d_gene: TRBD1; v_gene: TRBV27; j_gene: TRBJ1-2; abundance: .; CDR3aa: CASSLSEQGASGYTF; CDR3nt: TGTGCCAGCAGTTTATCGGAACAGGGGGCGAGCGGCTACACCTTC
d_gene: .; v_gene: TRBV27; j_gene: TRBJ1-5; abundance: once; CDR3aa: CASSLPQGWGYQPQHF; CDR3nt: TGTGCCAGCAGTTTACCCCAAGGGTGGGGCTATCAGCCCCAGCATTTT
d_gene: .; v_gene: TRBV4-3; j_gene: TRBJ1-6; abundance: .; CDR3aa: CASSQVRDRNSPLHF; CDR3nt: TGCGCCAGCAGCCAAGTTAGAGACAGAAATTCACCCCTCCACTTT
d_gene: .; v_gene: TRBV5-5; j_gene: TRBJ2-7; abundance: .; CDR3aa: CASSLGQSSDYEQYF; CDR3nt: TGTGCCAGCAGCTTGGGACAGTCATCGGATTACGAGCAGTACTTC
d_gene: TRBD1; v_gene: TRBV7-2; j_gene: TRBJ2-5; abundance: .; CDR3aa: CASSFVRDRVLKTQYF; CDR3nt: TGTGCCAGCAGCTTCGTCCGGGACAGGGTACTAAAGACCCAGTACTTC
d_gene: .; v_gene: TRBV4-3; j_gene: TRBJ2-1; abundance: few; CDR3aa: CASSQSLLWTRPTQDEQFF; CDR3nt: .
d_gene: .; v_gene: TRBV7-2; j_gene: TRBJ2-7; abundance: .; CDR3aa: CASSLVGGEAYEQYF; CDR3nt: TGTGCCAGCAGCTTAGTTGGCGGGGAGGCATACGAGCAGTACTTC
d_gene: .; v_gene: TRBV4-3; j_gene: TRBJ1-1; abundance: .; CDR3aa: CASSQGTGLLNTEAFF; CDR3nt: TGCGCCAGCAGCCAGGGAACAGGGTTGTTGAACACTGAAGCTTTCTTT
d_gene: TRBD1; v_gene: TRBV29-1; j_gene: TRBJ1-1; abundance: .; CDR3aa: CSVELGQGAEAFF; CDR3nt: TGCAGCGTTGAATTAGGACAGGGGGCCGAAGCTTTCTTT
d_gene: TRBD1; v_gene: TRBV27; j_gene: TRBJ1-1; abundance: .; CDR3aa: CASSPGQTASTEAFF; CDR3nt: TGTGCCAGCAGTCCGGGACAGACTGCCTCCACTGAAGCTTTCTTT
d_gene: .; v_gene: TRBV6-1; j_gene: TRBJ2-4; abundance: .; CDR3aa: CASSERLQNIQYF; CDR3nt: TGTGCCAGCAGTGAGCGCCTCCAAAACATTCAGTACTTC
d_gene: .; v_gene: TRBV5-6; j_gene: TRBJ1-5; abundance: .; CDR3aa: CASSPEGQNQPQHF; CDR3nt: TGTGCCAGCAGCCCCGAGGGACAAAATCAGCCCCAGCATTTT
d_gene: TRBD1; v_gene: TRBV29-1; j_gene: TRBJ1-2; abundance: .; CDR3aa: CSASGGSNYGYTF; CDR3nt: TGCAGCGCATCAGGGGGATCTAACTATGGCTACACCTTC
d_gene: .; v_gene: TRBV28; j_gene: TRBJ2-3; abundance: .; CDR3aa: CASSLSVSSTEASVTQYF; CDR3nt: TGTGCCAGCAGTTTATCGGTCAGCTCGACAGAAGCAAGCGTTACGCAGTATTTT
d_gene: .; v_gene: TRBV4-1; j_gene: TRBJ2-7; abundance: .; CDR3aa: CASSQDLAGTRREQYF; CDR3nt: TGCGCCAGCAGCCAAGATCTGGCAGGGACACGAAGGGAGCAGTACTTC
d_gene: .; v_gene: TRBV19; j_gene: TRBJ2-1; abundance: .; CDR3aa: CASRAGTPYGEQFF; CDR3nt: TGTGCCAGTAGAGCCGGGACACCCTATGGTGAGCAGTTCTTC
d_gene: .; v_gene: TRBV7-9; j_gene: TRBJ2-5; abundance: .; CDR3aa: CASSTGTSDRETQYF; CDR3nt: TGTGCCAGCAGCACAGGGACCTCCGACAGGGAGACCCAGTACTTC
d_gene: TRBD1; v_gene: TRBV30; j_gene: TRBJ1-1; abundance: few; CDR3aa: CAWSVQGDGAFF; CDR3nt: TGTGCCTGGAGTGTACAGGGGGACGGAGCTTTCTTT
d_gene: .; v_gene: TRBV23-1; j_gene: TRBJ2-7; abundance: few; CDR3aa: CASNNKYF; CDR3nt: TGCGCCAGCAATAATAAGTACTTC
d_gene: TRBD1; v_gene: TRBV6-1; j_gene: TRBJ2-7; abundance: .; CDR3aa: CASSEADRDYEQYF; CDR3nt: TGTGCCAGCAGTGAGGCGGACAGGGACTACGAGCAGTACTTC
d_gene: .; v_gene: TRBV4-3; j_gene: TRBJ2-1; abundance: .; CDR3aa: CASSQDMPGAYNEQFF; CDR3nt: TGCGCCAGCAGCCAAGATATGCCGGGGGCCTACAATGAGCAGTTCTTC
d_gene: .; v_gene: TRBV19; j_gene: TRBJ2-2; abundance: once; CDR3aa: CASSSGGFGGELFF; CDR3nt: TGTGCCAGTAGTTCAGGGGGGTTTGGCGGGGAGCTGTTTTTT
d_gene: .; v_gene: TRBV11-2; j_gene: TRBJ2-7; abundance: .; CDR3aa: CASSSRSRNEQYF; CDR3nt: TGTGCCAGCAGCTCCCGATCTAGAAACGAGCAGTACTTC
d_gene: .; v_gene: TRBV5-4; j_gene: TRBJ2-1; abundance: .; CDR3aa: CASSLGRENEQFF; CDR3nt: TGTGCCAGCAGCTTGGGGAGGGAGAATGAGCAGTTCTTC
d_gene: TRBD1; v_gene: TRBV2; j_gene: TRBJ2-5; abundance: .; CDR3aa: CASSDEGAFQETQYF; CDR3nt: TGTGCCAGCAGTGACGAGGGGGCTTTCCAAGAGACCCAGTACTTC
d_gene: TRBD1; v_gene: TRBV27; j_gene: TRBJ1-2; abundance: .; CDR3aa: CASSLRDRGYGYTF; CDR3nt: TGTGCCAGCAGTCTCCGGGACAGGGGCTATGGCTACACCTTC
d_gene: TRBD1; v_gene: TRBV28; j_gene: TRBJ2-7; abundance: .; CDR3aa: CASSLQGAYEQYF; CDR3nt: TGTGCCAGCAGTTTACAGGGGGCGTACGAGCAGTACTTC
d_gene: .; v_gene: TRBV10-3; j_gene: TRBJ1-3; abundance: .; CDR3aa: CAISDLTREGVSSGNTIYF; CDR3nt: TGTGCCATCAGTGACCTCACACGGGAGGGGGTAAGCTCTGGAAACACCATATATTTT
d_gene: TRBD1; v_gene: TRBV23-1; j_gene: TRBJ2-1; abundance: .; CDR3aa: CASSQSGGIGNEQFF; CDR3nt: TGCGCCAGCAGTCAATCAGGGGGCATCGGCAATGAGCAGTTCTTC
d_gene: TRBD2; v_gene: TRBV6-5; j_gene: TRBJ2-3; abundance: .; CDR3aa: CASSSGGTDTQYF; CDR3nt: TGTGCCAGCAGTAGCGGGGGGACAGATACGCAGTATTTT
d_gene: TRBD1; v_gene: TRBV7-9; j_gene: TRBJ2-2; abundance: once; CDR3aa: CASSPRQGTTGELFF; CDR3nt: TGTGCCAGCAGCCCTCGACAGGGTACCACCGGGGAGCTGTTTTTT
d_gene: .; v_gene: TRBV11-2; j_gene: TRBJ2-7; abundance: .; CDR3aa: CASSSGVPYEQYF; CDR3nt: TGTGCCAGCAGCTCCGGGGTTCCCTACGAGCAGTACTTC
d_gene: TRBD2; v_gene: TRBV11-2; j_gene: TRBJ2-3; abundance: .; CDR3aa: CASSSSTSGWTDTQYF; CDR3nt: TGTGCCAGCAGCTCGTCAACTAGCGGATGGACAGATACGCAGTATTTT
d_gene: .; v_gene: TRBV5-5; j_gene: TRBJ1-2; abundance: once; CDR3aa: CASSDWPGLLYGYTF; CDR3nt: TGTGCCAGCAGCGATTGGCCAGGCCTCCTCTATGGCTACACCTTC